In its sample, the clone carrying this T cell receptor (beta chain) was seen a few times. Antigen specificity is unknown. The 5'RACE template-switching step produced TCR cDNA and added a universal primer site and UMIs. TCRdb re-called the 5' RACE reads through MiXCR, storing one row per CDR3 protein. This table has hundreds of thousands of distinct CDR3 sequences, roughly a fifth appearing once. This sample stems from a study of T cells after yellow fever vaccination. Study information: The authors prepared low-cell-number fractions using SMART-Seq v4 Ultra Low Input. General study results and limits: Contaminating bulk clonotypes could be abundant in FACS-sorted repertoires. Reappearance after the booster was seen for most primary-vaccination clones, at about 95% CD4 and about 90% CD8.

The V and J ends lost 5 bases and 8 bases, in that order; junction bases with no gene match: 8. The germline V gene has CDR1 SQVTM and CDR2 ANQGSEA. This CDR3 has 13 amino acids. The rearrangement uses TRBV29-1 and TRBJ1-4, with 7 positions matching TRBD1. The sample here was PBMCs, taken 15 days after the yellow fever booster vaccination. The clonotype originates from a man aged 25 to 40 who received the YFV17D yellow fever vaccine. CDR3 protein: CSVNRGVGEKLFF. The CDR3 DNA follows: TGCAGCGTTAACAGGGGAGTAGGGGAAAAACTGTTTTTT.